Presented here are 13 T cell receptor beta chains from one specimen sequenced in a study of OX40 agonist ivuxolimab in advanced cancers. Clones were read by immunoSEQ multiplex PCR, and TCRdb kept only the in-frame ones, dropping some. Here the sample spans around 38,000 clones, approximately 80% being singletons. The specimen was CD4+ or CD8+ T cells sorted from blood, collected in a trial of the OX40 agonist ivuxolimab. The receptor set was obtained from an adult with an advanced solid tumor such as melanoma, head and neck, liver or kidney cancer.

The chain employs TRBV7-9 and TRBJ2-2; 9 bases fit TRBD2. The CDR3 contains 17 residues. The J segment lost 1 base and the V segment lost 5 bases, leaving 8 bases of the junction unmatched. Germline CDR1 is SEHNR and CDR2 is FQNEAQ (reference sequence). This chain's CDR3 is CASSASSSGMNTGELFF. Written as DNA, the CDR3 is TGTGCCAGCAGCGCGAGCTCTAGCGGGATGAACACCGGGGAGCTGTTTTTT.

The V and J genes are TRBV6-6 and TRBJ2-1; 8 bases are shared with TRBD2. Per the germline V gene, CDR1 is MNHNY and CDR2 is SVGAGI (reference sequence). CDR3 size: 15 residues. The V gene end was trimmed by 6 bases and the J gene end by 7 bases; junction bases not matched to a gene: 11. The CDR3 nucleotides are TGTGCCAGCAGCCAAGAGCGGGAGCCTGAAAATGAGCAGTTCTTC. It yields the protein CASSQEREPENEQFF.

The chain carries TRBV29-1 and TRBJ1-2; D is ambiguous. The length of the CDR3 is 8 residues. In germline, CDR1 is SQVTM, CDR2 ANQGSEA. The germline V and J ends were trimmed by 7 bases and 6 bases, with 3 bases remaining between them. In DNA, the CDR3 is TGCAGCGCCGATGGCTACACCTTC. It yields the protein CSADGYTF.

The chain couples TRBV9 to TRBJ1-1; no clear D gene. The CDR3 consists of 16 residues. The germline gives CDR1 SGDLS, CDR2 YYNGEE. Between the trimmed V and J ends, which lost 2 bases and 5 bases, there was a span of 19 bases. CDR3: CASSVSGGAGETEAFF. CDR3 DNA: TGTGCCAGCAGCGTTAGTGGAGGAGCGGGAGAAACTGAAGCTTTCTTT.

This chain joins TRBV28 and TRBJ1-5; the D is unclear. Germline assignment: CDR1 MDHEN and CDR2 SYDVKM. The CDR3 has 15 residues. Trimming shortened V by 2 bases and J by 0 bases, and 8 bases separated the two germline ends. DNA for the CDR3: TGTGCCAGCAGTTTAAGCAGGAATAGCAATCAGCCCCAGCATTTT. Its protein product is CASSLSRNSNQPQHF.

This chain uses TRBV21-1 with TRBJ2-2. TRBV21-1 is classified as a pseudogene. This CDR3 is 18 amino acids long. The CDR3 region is CASSDRDPKSPNTGELFF. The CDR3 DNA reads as TGTGCCAGCAGCGACCGGGACCCAAAATCTCCGAACACCGGGGAGCTGTTTTTT.

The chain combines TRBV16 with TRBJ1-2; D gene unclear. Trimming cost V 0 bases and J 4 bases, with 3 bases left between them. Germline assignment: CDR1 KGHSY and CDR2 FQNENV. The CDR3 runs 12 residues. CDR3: CASSQSAYGYTF. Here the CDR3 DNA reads TGTGCCAGCAGCCAATCTGCCTATGGCTACACCTTC.

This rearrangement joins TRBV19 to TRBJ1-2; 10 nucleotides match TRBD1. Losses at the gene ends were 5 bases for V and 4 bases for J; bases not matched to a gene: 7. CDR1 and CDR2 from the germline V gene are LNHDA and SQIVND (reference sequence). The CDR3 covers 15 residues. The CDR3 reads CASSEGQGNVYGYTF. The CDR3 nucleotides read TGTGCCAGTAGTGAGGGACAGGGGAACGTCTATGGCTACACCTTC.

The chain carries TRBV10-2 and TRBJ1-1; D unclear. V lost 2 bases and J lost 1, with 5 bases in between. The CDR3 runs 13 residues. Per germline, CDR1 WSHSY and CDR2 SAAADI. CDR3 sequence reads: CASSEGWNTEAFF. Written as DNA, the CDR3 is TGCGCCAGCAGTGAGGGATGGAACACTGAAGCTTTCTTT.

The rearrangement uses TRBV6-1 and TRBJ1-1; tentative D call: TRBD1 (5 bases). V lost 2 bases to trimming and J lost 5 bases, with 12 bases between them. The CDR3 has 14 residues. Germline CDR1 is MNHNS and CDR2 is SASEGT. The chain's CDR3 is CASSEWNGGTEAFF. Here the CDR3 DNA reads TGTGCCAGCAGTGAATGGAACGGGGGAACTGAAGCTTTCTTT.

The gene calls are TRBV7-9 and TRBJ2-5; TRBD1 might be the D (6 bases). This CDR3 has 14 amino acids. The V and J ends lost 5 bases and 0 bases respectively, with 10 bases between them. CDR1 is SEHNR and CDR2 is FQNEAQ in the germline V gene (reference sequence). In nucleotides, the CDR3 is TGTGCCAGCAGCGGGGGCGGGTACCAAGAGACCCAGTACTTC. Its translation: CASSGGGYQETQYF.

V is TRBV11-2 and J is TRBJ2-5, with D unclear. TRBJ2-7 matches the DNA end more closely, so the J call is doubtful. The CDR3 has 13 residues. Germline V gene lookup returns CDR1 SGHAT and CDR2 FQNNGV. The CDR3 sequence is CASCATTCYEQYF. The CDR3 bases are TGTGCCAGCTGTGCCACTACCTGCTACGAGCAGTACTTC.

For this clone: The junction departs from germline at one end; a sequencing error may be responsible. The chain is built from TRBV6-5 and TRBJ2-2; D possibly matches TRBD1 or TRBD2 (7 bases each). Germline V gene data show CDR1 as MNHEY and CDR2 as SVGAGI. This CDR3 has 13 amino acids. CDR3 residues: CASSYDPGGGLFF. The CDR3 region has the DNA TGTGCCAGCAGTTACGATCCAGGGGGGGGGCTGTTTTTT.